The 5 T cell receptor beta chains listed next were all sequenced from one sample in a study of shared clonotypes between healthy human individuals. Profiled with immunoSEQ multiplex PCR; TCRdb holds only in-frame clones, not every one. The table has some 2,000,000 clones, 85% to 95% seen once. Sequencing input: naive CD4+ T cells sorted from blood. Subset here: CD45RA+ positively selected. These receptor sequences come from a young man in good health.

The chain links TRBV18 to TRBJ2-7; TRBD1 matches 8 bases. The J segment lost 12 bases and the V segment lost 4 bases, leaving 8 bases of the junction unmatched. Germline V gene data show CDR1 as KGHSH and CDR2 as LQKENI. The CDR3 has 12 amino acids. This chain's CDR3 is CASSRQGQGPYF. Here the CDR3 DNA reads TGTGCCAGCTCACGACAAGGACAGGGTCCGTACTTC.

V gene TRBV21-1 combines with J gene TRBJ1-5; the D segment call TRBD1 is taken from the table without a DNA check. TRBV21-1 is a listed pseudogene. CDR3 size: 18 residues. As DNA, the CDR3 is TGTGCCAGTAATAACCAAGGACAAAGGGTTGAGGTGTATCAGCCCCAGCATTTT. Translation: CASNNQGQRVEVYQPQHF.

This chain uses TRBV10-1 with TRBJ2-3; no reliable D call. V dropped 0 bases and J dropped 7 bases, with 8 bases sitting between them. Germline V lookup: CDR1 WNHNN, CDR2 SYGVQD (reference sequence). The CDR3 has 13 amino acids. In DNA form, the CDR3 reads TGCGCCAGCAGTGAGTCGGGGTTTAATACGCAGTATTTT. Translating it yields CASSESGFNTQYF.

V usage is TRBV7-8 and J usage is TRBJ2-1, with TRBD2 matching 8 bases. CDR1 and CDR2 from the germline V gene are SGHVS and FQNEAQ. V gave up 2 bases and J gave up 0 bases; unmatched junction bases: 6. The CDR3 is made up of 17 amino acids. The CDR3 spells CASSLFPAGASYNEQFF. Here the CDR3 DNA reads TGTGCCAGCAGCTTATTTCCAGCGGGGGCCTCCTACAATGAGCAGTTCTTC. Full variable domain (outside the CDR3, taken from reference TRBV7-8 and TRBJ2-1): GAGVSQSPRYKVAKRGQDVALRCDPISGHVSLFWYQQALGQGPEFLTYFQNEAQLDKSGLPSDRFFAERPEGSVSTLKIQRTQQEDSAVYLCASSLFPAGASYNEQFFGPGTRLTVL.

This chain uses TRBV28 with TRBJ1-2, with 7 bases lining up with TRBD1. Trimming at V came to 5 bases and at J to 4 bases, leaving 10 bases not matched to a gene. CDR1 and CDR2 (germline): MDHEN, SYDVKM. The CDR3 spans 15 residues. Written as DNA, the CDR3 is TGTGCCAGCAGTCTAGACAGGGTAACCCCCTATGGCTACACCTTC. Translating gives CASSLDRVTPYGYTF.